What follows are 6 T cell receptor beta chains derived from one specimen sequenced in a study of CD8+ T cells in alopecia areata. In each case, RNA was isolated and then reverse transcribed into cDNA as the sequencing template. TCRdb's copy holds only in-frame clones and misses some; the assay was immunoSEQ multiplex PCR. The sample shows more than 200,000 clones, under 70% of them seen only once. Sequencing was performed on CD4+ T cells sorted from blood, taken at week 0. All receptors come from a human donor with alopecia areata.

Only a few counts were recorded for this clone. This chain joins TRBV13 and TRBJ2-1, with TRBD2 as a possible D gene (5 bases). Germline values: CDR1 PRHDT, CDR2 FYEKMQ (reference sequence). V dropped 8 bases and J dropped 7 bases, with 15 bases sitting between them. This CDR3 has 13 amino acids. Here the CDR3 reads CASRPFSGNEQFF. DNA for the CDR3: TGTGCCAGCCGCCCTTTCTCGGGGAATGAGCAGTTCTTC.

This clone was seen only once. The chain uses TRBV7-2 and TRBJ1-2; TRBD1 aligns across 8 bases. The CDR3 runs to 14 residues. Losses at the gene ends were 5 bases for V and 4 bases for J; bases not matched to a gene: 6. Per the germline V gene, CDR1 is SGHTA and CDR2 is FQGNSA. CDR3 nucleotides: TGTGCCAGCAGCCCCTCCGACAGGGGCTATGGCTACACCTTC. Encoded protein: CASSPSDRGYGYTF.

The rearrangement joins TRBV5-1 to TRBJ2-1; weak D call: TRBD2 (6 bases). Germline values: CDR1 SGHRS, CDR2 YFSETQ. V was cut by 4 bases and J by 5 bases, with 13 bases left in between. This CDR3 is 14 amino acids long. DNA of the CDR3: TGCGCCAGCAGCCCGGGACTCCAAAACAATGAGCAGTTCTTC. This encodes CASSPGLQNNEQFF.

The chain links TRBV29-1 to TRBJ1-5; the match to TRBD1 covers 7 bases. The CDR3 runs 14 residues. Germline lookup yields CDR1 SQVTM and CDR2 ANQGSEA. V lost 7 bases, J lost 7 bases, and 13 bases stayed unmatched. The CDR3 is CSEPRDRQSQPQHF. DNA for the CDR3: TGCAGCGAACCCCGGGACAGACAATCGCAGCCCCAGCATTTT.

This clone was observed once. V and J are TRBV29-1 and TRBJ2-7; 12 bases line up with TRBD2. Looked up from germline, CDR1 is SQVTM and CDR2 is ANQGSEA. The length of the CDR3 is 13 residues. J was trimmed by 7 bases and V by 7 bases; bases with no gene match: 8. The CDR3 DNA sequence: TGCAGCGCCTTGACTAGCGGGGGTAGAGAGCAGTACTTC. Translating it yields CSALTSGGREQYF.

In this sample, this clone turned up a few times. The same CDR3 also results from other DNA sequences found in this sample. The V and J genes are TRBV5-1 and TRBJ2-7; the D is unclear. Trimming left V 0 bases short and J 2 bases short, with 3 bases between. CDR1 SGHRS and CDR2 YFSETQ come from the germline V gene. This CDR3 is built from 12 residues. The CDR3 nucleotides are TGCGCCAGCAGCTTGGGGGCCTACGAGCAGTACTTC. This codes for CASSLGAYEQYF.